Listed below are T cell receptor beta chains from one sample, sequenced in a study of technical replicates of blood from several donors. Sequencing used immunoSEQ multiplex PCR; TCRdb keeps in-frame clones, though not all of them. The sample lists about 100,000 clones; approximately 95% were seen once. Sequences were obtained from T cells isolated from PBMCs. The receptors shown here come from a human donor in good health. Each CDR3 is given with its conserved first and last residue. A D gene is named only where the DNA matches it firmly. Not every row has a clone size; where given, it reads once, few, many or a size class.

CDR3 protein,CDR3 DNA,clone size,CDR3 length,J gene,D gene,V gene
CAAVRGQVDTQYF,TGCGCCGCAGTCAGGGGGCAAGTAGATACGCAGTATTTT,.,13,TRBJ2-3,TRBD1,TRBV10-2
CASLAGRERSDTQYF,TGTGCCAGCTTGGCCGGGCGGGAGAGGTCAGATACGCAGTATTTT,.,15,TRBJ2-3,TRBD2,TRBV5-4
CASRTTGTHRVF,TGTGCCAGCAGGACTACCGGGACGCACAGGGTCTTC,.,12,TRBJ2-1,.,TRBV6-5
CASSGVQGSPYNEQFF,TGTGCCAGCAGTGGCGTACAGGGGTCACCCTACAATGAGCAGTTCTTC,.,16,TRBJ2-1,TRBD1,TRBV2
CASSSGLAGGPETQYF,TGTGCCAGCAGCTCAGGATTAGCGGGAGGGCCGGAGACCCAGTACTTC,.,16,TRBJ2-5,TRBD2,TRBV7-9
CASSQDTVYTGELFF,TGTGCCAGCAGCCAAGACACAGTCTACACCGGGGAGCTGTTTTTT,many,15,TRBJ2-2,.,TRBV14
CASSFGGTKETQYF,TGTGCCAGCAGTTTCGGGGGAACGAAAGAGACCCAGTACTTC,.,14,TRBJ2-5,.,TRBV6-5
CASSRWGEGGQETQYF,TGTGCCAGCAGCCGCTGGGGCGAGGGGGGGCAAGAGACCCAGTACTTC,.,16,TRBJ2-5,.,TRBV7-6
CASSWTGFSYNEQFF,TGTGCCAGCAGCTGGACAGGGTTTTCCTACAATGAGCAGTTCTTC,.,15,TRBJ2-1,TRBD1,TRBV11-3
CASTLQGNTEAFF,TGTGCCAGCACCCTTCAGGGAAACACTGAAGCTTTCTTT,few,13,TRBJ1-1,.,TRBV2
CASSIVLSRDRVNYGYTF,TGTGCCAGTAGTATAGTTTTGTCCCGGGACAGGGTTAACTATGGCTACACCTTC,.,18,TRBJ1-2,TRBD1,TRBV19